The 3 T cell receptor beta chains given below trace back to one sample, sequenced in a study of blood T cell repertoires in COVID-19. Assay: immunoSEQ multiplex PCR; the TCRdb copy retains only in-frame clones and omits some. The sample holds 250,000 to 350,000 clones, roughly 90% seen once. The sequenced sample consisted of peripheral blood. These receptors all stem from a man aged 18 to 29 with active or convalescent COVID-19.

This clone was counted once. V gene TRBV4-1 combines with J gene TRBJ2-7; D might be TRBD1 (5 bases). Trimming stripped 5 bases from V and 7 bases from J, with 24 bases between. There are 16 residues in the CDR3. Looked up from germline, CDR1 is MGHRA and CDR2 is YSYEKL. CDR3 protein: CASSTRIGQGLGEQYF. The CDR3 nucleotides read TGCGCCAGCAGCACCCGCATAGGACAAGGCCTAGGGGAGCAGTACTTC.

This chain uses TRBV11-2 with TRBJ2-5, with D possibly matching TRBD1 (5 bases). Trimming took off 1 base at V and 4 bases at J, with 10 bases between the two ends. Looked up from germline, CDR1 is SGHAT and CDR2 is FQNNGV. This CDR3 region has 14 residues. CDR3 DNA sequence: TGTGCCAGCAGCTTAGTGCCCGACAGAGAGACCCAGTACTTC. It is translated as CASSLVPDRETQYF.

The chain has TRBV28 and TRBJ2-6, with D uncertain. Germline V gene lookup returns CDR1 MDHEN and CDR2 SYDVKM. The ends were cut back, 6 bases at V and 1 base at J, with 4 bases in the middle. The CDR3 spans 13 residues. CDR3: CASSLSGANVLTF. The CDR3, as DNA: TGTGCCAGCAGCCTGTCTGGGGCCAACGTCCTGACTTTC.